Listed below are T cell receptor beta chains from one sample, sequenced in a study of cytomegalovirus exposure and HLA in healthy donors. The protocol was immunoSEQ multiplex PCR, while the TCRdb copy is restricted to in-frame clones and leaves out a portion. The table lists about 160,000 clones. The sequencing input was PBMCs. The receptor source for this set is a woman aged 55-75 years in good health and CMV-seronegative. CDR3s include the opening cysteine and the closing phenylalanine or tryptophan. A D gene is named only where the DNA matches it firmly.

CDR3aa | CDR3nt | j_gene | v_gene | d_gene
CAISGGRVMNEQYF | TGTGCCATCAGTGGTGGCAGGGTGATGAACGAGCAGTACTTC | TRBJ2-7 | TRBV10-3 | .
CASGDRSNQPQHF | TGTGCCAGCGGGGACAGGAGCAATCAGCCCCAGCATTTT | TRBJ1-5 | TRBV9 | TRBD1
CASRREEGGGNTIYF | TGTGCCAGCAGAAGGGAGGAGGGAGGTGGAAACACCATATATTTT | TRBJ1-3 | TRBV2 | .
CASSLDSFNQPQHF | TGTGCCAGCAGCTTGGACAGCTTCAATCAGCCCCAGCATTTT | TRBJ1-5 | TRBV7-2 | .
CASSLMAGASTDTQYF | TGTGCCAGCAGCTTAATGGCGGGGGCTAGCACAGATACGCAGTATTTT | TRBJ2-3 | TRBV7-9 | .
CASSPPRTSGLYEQYF | TGTGCCAGCAGCCCGCCGAGGACTAGCGGGTTGTACGAGCAGTACTTC | TRBJ2-7 | TRBV7-9 | TRBD2
CASSLSLDRAQETQYF | TGCGCCAGCAGCTTGTCCCTGGACAGGGCCCAAGAGACCCAGTACTTC | TRBJ2-5 | TRBV5-1 | TRBD1
CASSSPDRDYGYTF | TGTGCCAGCAGCTCGCCCGACAGAGACTATGGCTACACCTTC | TRBJ1-2 | TRBV7-2 | .
CASSLAESPGNTIYF | TGCGCCAGCAGCTTGGCCGAGAGTCCTGGAAACACCATATATTTT | TRBJ1-3 | TRBV5-1 | .
CAGRAWTESYEQYF | TGTGCCGGTCGAGCGTGGACTGAATCCTACGAGCAGTACTTC | TRBJ2-7 | TRBV2 | .
CASKGRVGTEAFF | TGTGCCAGTAAAGGGAGGGTAGGCACTGAAGCTTTCTTT | TRBJ1-1 | TRBV19 | .
CASSLEGQGSEKLFF | TGTGCCAGCAGCTTAGAGGGTCAGGGGTCTGAAAAACTGTTTTTT | TRBJ1-4 | TRBV7-9 | .
CASSQGLAGGHQETQYF | TGTGCCAGCAGCCAAGGGCTAGCGGGGGGTCACCAAGAGACCCAGTACTTC | TRBJ2-5 | TRBV4-2 | TRBD2
CASSLGVSGETEAFF | TGCGCCAGCAGCTTGGGGGTATCAGGGGAGACTGAAGCTTTCTTT | TRBJ1-1 | TRBV5-1 | .
CASSLTGGLGETQYF | TGTGCCAGCAGCCTGACAGGGGGCTTGGGGGAGACTCAGTACTTC | TRBJ2-5 | TRBV7-2 | TRBD1
CASSYSASPDTQYF | TGTGCCAGCAGTTACTCGGCCAGTCCGGATACGCAGTATTTT | TRBJ2-3 | TRBV6-5 | .
CASSFNPRAGNTIYF | TGTGCCAGCAGCTTCAACCCCAGGGCTGGAAACACCATATATTTT | TRBJ1-3 | TRBV5-6 | .
CSAGRGRNTEAFF | TGCAGCGCGGGCAGGGGCCGGAACACTGAAGCTTTCTTT | TRBJ1-1 | TRBV29-1 | .
CASSYGGGADTQYF | TGTGCCAGCAGCTATGGCGGGGGGGCAGATACGCAGTATTTT | TRBJ2-3 | TRBV7-3 | TRBD2
CASSLARVLRQPQHF | TGTGCCAGCAGCTTAGCCAGGGTACTACGTCAGCCCCAGCATTTT | TRBJ1-5 | TRBV7-9 | .
CAWGGPPAPYEQYF | TGTGCCTGGGGGGGCCCGCCTGCGCCCTACGAGCAGTACTTC | TRBJ2-7 | TRBV30 | .
CASSEGLNTGELFF | TGTGCCAGCAGCGAGGGACTTAACACCGGGGAGCTGTTTTTT | TRBJ2-2 | TRBV7-2 | .
CASSLTGLSTDTQYF | TGCGCCAGCAGCTTGACGGGACTAAGCACAGATACGCAGTATTTT | TRBJ2-3 | TRBV5-1 | TRBD2
CASSFVGDISDTQYF | TGCGCCAGCAGCTTCGTCGGGGATATTTCAGATACGCAGTATTTT | TRBJ2-3 | TRBV5-1 | .
CASNSAGYGYTF | TGTGCCAGTAATTCGGCAGGCTATGGCTACACCTTC | TRBJ1-2 | TRBV19 | .
CASSLGDRSYGYTF | TGCGCCAGCAGCTTGGGGGACAGGAGCTATGGCTACACCTTC | TRBJ1-2 | TRBV5-1 | TRBD1
CASSPFPRQGKDTIYF | TGTGCCAGCAGTCCTTTCCCGAGGCAGGGGAAAGACACCATATATTTT | TRBJ1-3 | TRBV7-9 | .
CATSRVQGRGNTEAFF | TGTGCCACCAGCAGAGTGCAGGGAAGGGGGAACACTGAAGCTTTCTTT | TRBJ1-1 | TRBV15 | .
CASSLRQLNTEAFF | TGTGCCAGCAGCTTACGACAGCTAAACACTGAAGCTTTCTTT | TRBJ1-1 | TRBV7-9 | .
CASSGGGNSNQPQHF | TGTGCCAGCAGTGGGGGCGGGAATAGCAATCAGCCCCAGCATTTT | TRBJ1-5 | TRBV2 | .
CASSPDYQPQHF | TGTGCCAGCAGCCCAGACTATCAGCCCCAGCATTTT | TRBJ1-5 | TRBV7-2 | .
CASSLKPISGQYNEQFF | TGCGCCAGCAGCCTTAAACCGATCTCGGGACAGTACAATGAGCAGTTCTTC | TRBJ2-1 | TRBV5-1 | TRBD1
CASTRAGGSYEQYF | TGTGCCAGTACTAGAGCGGGGGGTTCCTACGAGCAGTACTTC | TRBJ2-7 | TRBV19 | TRBD2
CASGGLARGEELFF | TGTGCCAGCGGGGGACTAGCGAGAGGCGAGGAGCTGTTTTTT | TRBJ2-2 | TRBV4-2 | TRBD2
CASSLGRENTIYF | TGTGCCAGCAGCTTAGGCAGGGAAAACACCATATATTTT | TRBJ1-3 | TRBV7-2 | .
CASSTGGATDTQYF | TGTGCCAGCAGCACTGGGGGGGCCACAGATACGCAGTATTTT | TRBJ2-3 | TRBV5-4 | .
CASSNRQGTEAFF | TGTGCCAGCAGCAACAGGCAGGGGACTGAAGCTTTCTTT | TRBJ1-1 | TRBV7-2 | .
CASSDPHNEQFF | TGCGCCAGCAGTGATCCTCACAATGAGCAGTTCTTC | TRBJ2-1 | TRBV10-1 | .